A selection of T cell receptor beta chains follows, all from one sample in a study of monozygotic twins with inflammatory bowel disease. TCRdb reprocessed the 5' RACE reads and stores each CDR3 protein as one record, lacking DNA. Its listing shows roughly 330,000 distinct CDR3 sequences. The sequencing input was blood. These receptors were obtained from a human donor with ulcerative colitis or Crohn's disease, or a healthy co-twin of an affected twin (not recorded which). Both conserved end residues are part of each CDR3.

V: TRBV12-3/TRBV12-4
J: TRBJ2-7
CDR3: CASSPLGQGLNEQYF

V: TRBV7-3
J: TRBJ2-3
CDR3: CASSSGSKTDTQYF

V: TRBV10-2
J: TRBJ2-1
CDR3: CASSGGTGGDRFF

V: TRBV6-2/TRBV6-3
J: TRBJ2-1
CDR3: CASTDGLVQFF

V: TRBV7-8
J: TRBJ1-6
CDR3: CASSLITGARALHF

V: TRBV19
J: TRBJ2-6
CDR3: CASSIGRASGANVLTF

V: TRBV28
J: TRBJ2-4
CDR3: CASSLSFTGPLAKNIQYF

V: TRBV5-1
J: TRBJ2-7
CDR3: CASSLGQGFNEQYF

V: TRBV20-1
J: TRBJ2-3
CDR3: CSARFGGSSTDTQYF

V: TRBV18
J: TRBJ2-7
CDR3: CASSRSGTRFSYEQYF

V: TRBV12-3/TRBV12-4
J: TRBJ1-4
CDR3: CASSLGRGQAYEKLFF

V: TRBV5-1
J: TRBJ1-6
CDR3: CASSLGAGENSPLHF

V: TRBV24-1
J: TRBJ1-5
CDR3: CATSGTSSGGSNQPQHF

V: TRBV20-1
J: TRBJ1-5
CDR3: CSAMAINDGNQPQHF

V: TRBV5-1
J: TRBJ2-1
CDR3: CASSASAGEQFF

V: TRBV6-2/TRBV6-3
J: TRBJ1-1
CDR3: CASRSDRQGNTEAFF

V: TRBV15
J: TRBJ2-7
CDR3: CATSQEGGWSYEQYF

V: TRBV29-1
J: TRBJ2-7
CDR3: CSGGRDYEQYF

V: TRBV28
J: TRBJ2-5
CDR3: CASSLDPGPTQETQYF

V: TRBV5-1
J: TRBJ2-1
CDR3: CASSLDTYNEQFF

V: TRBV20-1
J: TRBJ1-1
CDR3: CSATGTNEAFF

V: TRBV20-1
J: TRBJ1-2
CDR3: CSASAPGDVAGYTF

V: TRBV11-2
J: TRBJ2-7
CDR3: CASSLGPNEQYF